The clone carrying this T cell receptor (beta chain) was counted many times. Germline CDR1 SGDLS, CDR2 YYNGEE. The V gene end was trimmed by 0 bases and the J gene end by 4 bases; junction bases not matched to a gene: 5. This CDR3 region has 15 residues. These data are taken from a study of T cells in Graves' hyperthyroidism and ophthalmopathy. Amplified TCR beta CDR3 regions derived from RNA transcripts. HTBI primers were used for first-round RT-PCR of the TCR CDR3. TCRdb recomputed calls from the multiplex PCR reads with MiXCR, one row per CDR3 protein. The sample shows roughly 600,000 distinct CDR3 sequences, approximately 15% of them seen only once.

This chain uses TRBV9 with TRBJ2-5; 8 nucleotides agree with TRBD2. The clonotype comes from a woman aged 50 to 60 with Graves' ophthalmopathy. The sample consisted of blood. The DNA of the CDR3 is TGTGCCAGCAGCGTAGTCGGGGGGGCAGGAGAGACCCAGTACTTC. Its protein is CASSVVGGAGETQYF.